This TCR beta chain derives from a study of T-cell memory formation after mild COVID-19. This clonotype showed up just a few times. The length of the CDR3 is 14 residues. The germline V gene encodes CDR1 SGHTA and CDR2 FQGNSA. Trimming shortened V by 0 bases and J by 6 bases, and 10 bases separated the two germline ends. TCRdb itself ran the 5' RACE reads through MiXCR, one entry per CDR3 protein. The repertoire holds about 81,000 distinct CDR3 sequences, with around a quarter as singletons. This TCR was sampled from a man between 18 and 35 years old who had mild COVID-19 (a few samples of this study predate the infection). Cell type and time point are not known. The sequenced sample was PBMCs or a T cell subset sorted from them (not recorded which). The chain couples TRBV7-2 to TRBJ2-3; TRBD2 might be the D (6 bases). The DNA of the CDR3 is TGTGCCAGCAGCTTAGCGGGGGGAAGGGATACGCAGTATTTT. The encoded protein is CASSLAGGRDTQYF. The whole variable domain, remainder taken from reference TRBV7-2 and TRBJ2-3, is GAGVSQSPSNKVTEKGKDVELRCDPISGHTALYWYRQSLGQGLEFLIYFQGNSAPDKSGLPSDRFSAERTGGSVSTLTIQRTQQEDSAVYLCASSLAGGRDTQYFGPGTRLTVL.